These T cell receptor beta chains were read from a single sample in a study of T cell responses to AZD1222 COVID-19 vaccine. Profiled with immunoSEQ multiplex PCR; TCRdb holds only in-frame clones, not every one. The data contain about 160,000 clones, about 91% of them singletons. Source: peripheral blood, taken 28 days after the second AZD1222 dose. All receptors derive from an adult who received the AZD1222 COVID-19 vaccine. CDR3s include the opening cysteine and the closing phenylalanine or tryptophan.

V gene	J gene	CDR3 protein
TRBV12-3/TRBV12-4	TRBJ1-2	CASSLTVFYGYTF
TRBV10-3	TRBJ1-2	CAISEAPQGGYTF
TRBV6-5	TRBJ2-6	CASSYGLIGANVLTF
TRBV12-5	TRBJ2-5	CASAPDGLETQYF
TRBV20-1	TRBJ2-7	CSAGRVHEQYF
TRBV7-2	TRBJ1-3	CASSPGQGGGNTIYF
TRBV6-5	TRBJ1-2	CASSSNYGYTF
TRBV18	TRBJ1-6	CASSPDTGFNSPLHF
TRBV14	TRBJ2-2	CASSQRGSGELFF
TRBV10-3	TRBJ1-6	CATSSLGGDSPLHF
TRBV19	TRBJ1-2	CASNPGPRYGYTF
TRBV4-2	TRBJ1-1	CASSQSQDGTEAFF
TRBV7-9	TRBJ1-2	CASSLHLIRGAVPQF
TRBV9	TRBJ1-1	CASNYGGGNTEAFF
TRBV11-2	TRBJ2-5	CASSPGTGRGEETQYF
TRBV19	TRBJ1-2	CASSMGRDTYGYTF
TRBV7-3	TRBJ1-2	CASTLRRQDPYYGYTF
TRBV7-9	TRBJ1-2	CASSSGTYYGYTF
TRBV5-1	TRBJ1-6	CASSLAGTEYNSPLHF
TRBV2	TRBJ1-1	CASWRLTEAFF
TRBV3-1/TRBV3-2	TRBJ1-5	CASSQEWSQPQHF
TRBV18	TRBJ1-3	CASSPSPVSGNTIYF
TRBV2	TRBJ2-1	CASRGRTSGGGEQFF
TRBV4-1	TRBJ2-1	CASSPVAGGLYNEQFF
TRBV30	TRBJ2-2	CAWRKRGNTGELFF
TRBV19	TRBJ1-5	CASSAKTSSNQPQHF
TRBV6-1	TRBJ1-2	CASSEFTTGTMGYTF
TRBV4-2	TRBJ1-2	CASSDGNYGYTF
TRBV18	TRBJ2-5	CASSPPTSGGARETQYF
TRBV7-2	TRBJ2-5	CASSLPDSTETQYF
TRBV10-1	TRBJ2-1	CASSEDRGRINEQFF
TRBV18	TRBJ1-6	CASSLAGTSNNSPLHF
TRBV5-5	TRBJ1-3	CASSSAGTIAGNTIYF
TRBV10-3	TRBJ2-1	CAIKGGQGPYNEQFF
TRBV5-4	TRBJ1-5	CASSPGQGSNQPQHF
TRBV6-6	TRBJ1-6	CASNLGQGDNSPLHF
TRBV6-5	TRBJ1-2	CASIYGTDYGYTF
TRBV2	TRBJ1-1	CASSVPGGYTEAFF
TRBV9	TRBJ2-7	CASSVGPQLGGEQYF
TRBV5-5	TRBJ1-1	CASSLGTLNTEAFF
TRBV5-1	TRBJ2-5	CASSLAVAGLGETQYF
TRBV19	TRBJ1-5	CASSMKGVQPQHF
TRBV9	TRBJ1-2	CASSDGTENYGYTF
TRBV2	TRBJ1-3	CASSELRGEGNTIYF
TRBV7-9	TRBJ1-1	CASSLPVRGTEAFF
TRBV29-1	TRBJ1-2	CSVGTDSNYGYTF
TRBV19	TRBJ1-5	CASTPRGTVNQPQHF